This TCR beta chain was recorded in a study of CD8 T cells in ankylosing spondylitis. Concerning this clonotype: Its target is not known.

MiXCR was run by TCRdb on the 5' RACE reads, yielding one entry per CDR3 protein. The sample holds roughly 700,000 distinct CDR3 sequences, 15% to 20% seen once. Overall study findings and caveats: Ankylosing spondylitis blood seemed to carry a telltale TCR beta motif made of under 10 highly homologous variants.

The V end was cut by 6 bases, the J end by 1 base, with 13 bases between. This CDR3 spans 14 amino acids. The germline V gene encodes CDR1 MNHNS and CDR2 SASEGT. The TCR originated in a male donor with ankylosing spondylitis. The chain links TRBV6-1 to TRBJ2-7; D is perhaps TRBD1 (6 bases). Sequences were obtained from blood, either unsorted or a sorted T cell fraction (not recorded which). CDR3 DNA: TGTGCCAGCAGCTCCCGGGACAAGTCCTACGAGCAGTACTTC. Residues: CASSSRDKSYEQYF.